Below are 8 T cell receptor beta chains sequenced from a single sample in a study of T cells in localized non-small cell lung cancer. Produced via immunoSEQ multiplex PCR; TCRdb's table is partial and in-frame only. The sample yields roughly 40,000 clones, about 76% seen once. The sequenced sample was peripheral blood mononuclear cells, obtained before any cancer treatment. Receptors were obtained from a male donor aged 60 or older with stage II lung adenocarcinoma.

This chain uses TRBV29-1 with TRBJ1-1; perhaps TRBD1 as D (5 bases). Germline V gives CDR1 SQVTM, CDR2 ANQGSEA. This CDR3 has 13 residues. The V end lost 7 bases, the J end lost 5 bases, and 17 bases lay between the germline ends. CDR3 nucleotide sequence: TGCAGCGCGGGGGTCTCGCTGGGGACTGAAGCTTTCTTT. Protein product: CSAGVSLGTEAFF.

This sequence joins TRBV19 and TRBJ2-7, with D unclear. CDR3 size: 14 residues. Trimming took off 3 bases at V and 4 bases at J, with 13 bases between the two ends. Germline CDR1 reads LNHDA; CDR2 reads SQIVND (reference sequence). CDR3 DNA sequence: TGTGCCAGTAGTATCCTCGGCTTTTCTTACGAGCAGTACTTC. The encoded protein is CASSILGFSYEQYF.

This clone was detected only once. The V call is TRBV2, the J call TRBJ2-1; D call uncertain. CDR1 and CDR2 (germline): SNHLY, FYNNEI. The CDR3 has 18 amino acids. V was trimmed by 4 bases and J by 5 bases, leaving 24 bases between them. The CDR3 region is CASSGTAPHFTLDNEQFF. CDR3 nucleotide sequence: TGTGCCAGCAGTGGAACAGCGCCGCACTTTACCCTTGACAATGAGCAGTTCTTC.

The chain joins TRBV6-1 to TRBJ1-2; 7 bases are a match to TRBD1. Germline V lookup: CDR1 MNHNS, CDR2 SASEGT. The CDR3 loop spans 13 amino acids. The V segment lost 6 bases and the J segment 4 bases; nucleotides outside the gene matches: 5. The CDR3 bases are TGTGCCAGCAGGGCGGGACAGACCTATGGCTACACCTTC. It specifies CASRAGQTYGYTF.

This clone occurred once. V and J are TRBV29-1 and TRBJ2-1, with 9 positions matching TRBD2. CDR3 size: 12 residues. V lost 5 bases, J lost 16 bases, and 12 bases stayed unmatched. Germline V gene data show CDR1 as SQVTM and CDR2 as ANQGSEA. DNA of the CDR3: TGCAGCGTTTACCTTAGCGGGAGACTAGAATTCTTC. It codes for CSVYLSGRLEFF.

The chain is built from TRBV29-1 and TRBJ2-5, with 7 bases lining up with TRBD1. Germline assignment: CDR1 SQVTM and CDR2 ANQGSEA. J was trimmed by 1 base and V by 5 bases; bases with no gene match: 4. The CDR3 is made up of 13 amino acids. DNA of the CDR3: TGCAGCGTTAACCGACAGGGCCAAGAGACCCAGTACTTC. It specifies CSVNRQGQETQYF.

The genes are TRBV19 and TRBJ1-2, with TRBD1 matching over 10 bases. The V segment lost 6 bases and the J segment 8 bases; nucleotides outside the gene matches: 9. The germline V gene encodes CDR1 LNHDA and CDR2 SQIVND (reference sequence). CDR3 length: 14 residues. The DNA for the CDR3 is TGTGCCAGTAGCGAGACAGGGGGCGTACGGGGCTACACCTTC. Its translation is CASSETGGVRGYTF. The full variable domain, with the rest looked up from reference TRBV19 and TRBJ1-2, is DGGITQSPKYLFRKEGQNVTLSCEQNLNHDAMYWYRQDPGQGLRLIYYSQIVNDFQKGDIAEGYSVSREKKESFPLTVTSAQKNPTAFYLCASSETGGVRGYTFGSGTRLTVV.

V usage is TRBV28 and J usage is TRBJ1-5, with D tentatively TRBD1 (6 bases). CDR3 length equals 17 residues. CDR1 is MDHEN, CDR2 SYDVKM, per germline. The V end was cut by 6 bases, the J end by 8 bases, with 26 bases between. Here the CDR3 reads CASSPGGLVGGLEPQHF. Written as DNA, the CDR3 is TGTGCCAGCAGCCCTGGGGGGCTTGTCGGGGGTCTGGAGCCCCAGCATTTT.